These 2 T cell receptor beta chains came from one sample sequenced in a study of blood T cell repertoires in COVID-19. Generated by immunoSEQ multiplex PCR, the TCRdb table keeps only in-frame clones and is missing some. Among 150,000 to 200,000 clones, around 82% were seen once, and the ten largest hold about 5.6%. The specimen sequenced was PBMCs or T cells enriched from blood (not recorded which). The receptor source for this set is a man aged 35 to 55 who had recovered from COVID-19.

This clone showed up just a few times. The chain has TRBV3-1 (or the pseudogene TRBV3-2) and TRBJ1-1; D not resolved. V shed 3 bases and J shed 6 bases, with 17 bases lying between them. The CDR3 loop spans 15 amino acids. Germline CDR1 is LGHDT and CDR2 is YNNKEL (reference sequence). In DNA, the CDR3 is TGTGCCAGCAGCCACTTAAGGGAGGGAAAGGCTGAAGCTTTCTTT. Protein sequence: CASSHLREGKAEAFF.

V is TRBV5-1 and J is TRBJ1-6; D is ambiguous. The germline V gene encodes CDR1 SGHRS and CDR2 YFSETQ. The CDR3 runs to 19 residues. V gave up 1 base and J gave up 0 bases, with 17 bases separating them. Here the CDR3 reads CASSLTTGFLSSYNSPLHF. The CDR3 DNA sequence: TGCGCCAGCAGCTTGACGACGGGATTTCTGAGCTCCTATAATTCACCCCTCCACTTT. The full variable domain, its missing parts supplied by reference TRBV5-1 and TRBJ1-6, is KAGVTQTPRYLIKTRGQQVTLSCSPISGHRSVSWYQQTPGQGLQFLFEYFSETQRNKGNFPGRFSGRQFSNSRSEMNVSTLELGDSALYLCASSLTTGFLSSYNSPLHFGNGTRLTVT.